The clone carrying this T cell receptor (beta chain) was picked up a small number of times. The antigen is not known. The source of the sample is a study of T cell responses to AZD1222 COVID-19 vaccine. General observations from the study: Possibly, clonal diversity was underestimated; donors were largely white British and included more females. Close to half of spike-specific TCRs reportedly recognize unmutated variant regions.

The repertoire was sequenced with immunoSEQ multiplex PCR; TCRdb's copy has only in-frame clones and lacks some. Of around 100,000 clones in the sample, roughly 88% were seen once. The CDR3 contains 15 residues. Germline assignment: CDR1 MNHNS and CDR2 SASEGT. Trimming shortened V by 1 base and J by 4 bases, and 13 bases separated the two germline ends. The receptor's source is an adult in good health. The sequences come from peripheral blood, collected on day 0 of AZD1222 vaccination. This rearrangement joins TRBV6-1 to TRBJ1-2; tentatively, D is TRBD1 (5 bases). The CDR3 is CASSEVGTGGYGYTF. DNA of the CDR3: TGTGCCAGCAGTGAAGTAGGCACGGGGGGCTATGGCTACACCTTC.